Below, 3 T cell receptor beta chains from the same sample are listed, as sequenced in a study of blood T cells in healthy people across ages. A J-beta primer mix and a sample-barcoded 5' primer were used in a second PCR of about 7 to 12 cycles. TCRdb used MiXCR to reprocess the 5' RACE reads, holding one entry per CDR3 protein. The repertoire holds around 1.5 million distinct CDR3 sequences, with around two fifths as singletons. The sample was blood. The receptors come from a woman aged 18-35 years in good health.

The rearrangement uses TRBV3-1 and TRBJ2-1; TRBD2 matches at 8 bases. Germline V gives CDR1 LGHDT, CDR2 YNNKEL (reference sequence). The V segment lost 6 bases and the J segment 8 bases; nucleotides outside the gene matches: 18. The CDR3 is 17 residues long. The CDR3 DNA is TGTGCCAGCAGACTAGCGGCCGCCGCGGGGCTTAATGATGAGCAGTTCTTC. It translates to CASRLAAAAGLNDEQFF.

This chain connects TRBV20-1 to TRBJ2-7; D gene ambiguous. This CDR3 has 14 amino acids. Trimming removed 3 bases at V and 0 bases at J, with 12 bases between. CDR1 DFQATT and CDR2 SNEGSKA come from the germline V gene (reference sequence). Here the CDR3 DNA reads TGCAGTGCTAGTATCCAGCCTAGCTCCTACGAGCAGTACTTC. Its translation: CSASIQPSSYEQYF.

The chain uses TRBV28 and TRBJ1-6; D gene unclear. This CDR3 spans 15 amino acids. Trimming took 6 bases from V and 3 from J, leaving 12 bases between them. The germline gives CDR1 MDHEN, CDR2 SYDVKM. The DNA for the CDR3 is TGTGCCAGCAGAAAGGGAGTCATCTATAATTCACCCCTCCACTTT. This sequence encodes CASRKGVIYNSPLHF.